The clone carrying this TCR beta chain was seen many times. The data were taken from a study of T cells in Graves' hyperthyroidism and ophthalmopathy. For the study at large: Upon initial diagnosis and before any treatment, peripheral blood was collected.

Amplified TCR beta CDR3 regions came from RNA transcripts. The HTBI primer set drove a first-round RT-PCR of the TCR CDR3. TCRdb used MiXCR to reprocess the multiplex PCR reads, holding one entry per CDR3 protein. The sample includes 300,000 to 450,000 distinct CDR3 sequences, roughly 15% of them seen just once. V was trimmed by 4 bases and J by 3 bases, leaving 16 bases between them. The germline V gene has CDR1 DFQATT and CDR2 SNEGSKA (reference sequence). The CDR3 is made up of 15 amino acids. Source material: blood. The chain couples TRBV20-1 to TRBJ2-1; D may correspond to TRBD1 or TRBD2 (5 bases each). This sequence originates from a woman in her twenties or thirties with Graves' ophthalmopathy. The CDR3 here is CSANTASRVYNEQFF. The CDR3 DNA is TGCAGTGCTAATACGGCTAGCAGGGTCTACAATGAGCAGTTCTTC.